A single sample gave rise to the 13 T cell receptor beta chains below, sequenced in a study of tumour-infiltrating T cells in Burkitt lymphoma. Generated by immunoSEQ multiplex PCR, the TCRdb table keeps only in-frame clones and is missing some. The sample has 45,000 to 60,000 clones, around 31% seen once. Specimen: tumor tissue. These receptors were collected from a human donor with Burkitt lymphoma.

This clone came up a few times. The chain couples TRBV5-1 to TRBJ2-7; 7 bases line up with TRBD2. Per germline, CDR1 SGHRS and CDR2 YFSETQ. The CDR3 is 11 amino acids. V was clipped by 4 bases and J by 6 bases; unmatched bases: 1. CDR3 loop: CASSRGVEQYF. Here the CDR3 DNA reads TGCGCCAGCAGCCGGGGGGTCGAGCAGTACTTC.

The chain combines TRBV5-4 with TRBJ2-5; no reliable D call. CDR1 and CDR2 from the germline V gene are SGHNT and YYREEE (reference sequence). Deletions cut 4 bases from V and 5 bases from J, with 12 bases between. The CDR3 is 13 amino acids. The CDR3 bases are TGTGCCAGCAGCATCGGCCCTGGGGAGACCCAGTACTTC. Protein product: CASSIGPGETQYF.

This clone was observed a few times. This rearrangement joins TRBV2 to TRBJ2-2; no firm D call. CDR3 size: 14 residues. Germline V gene sequence: CDR1 SNHLY, CDR2 FYNNEI. V lost 0 bases and J lost 4, with 6 bases in between. The CDR3 protein is CASSEARSTGELFF. Here the CDR3 DNA reads TGTGCCAGCAGTGAAGCGCGGAGCACCGGGGAGCTGTTTTTT.

V and J are TRBV5-4 and TRBJ2-3, with TRBD2 as a possible D gene (6 bases). Germline-derived CDR1 and CDR2 are SGHNT and YYREEE (reference sequence). This CDR3 region has 14 residues. The ends were cut back, 8 bases at V and 2 bases at J, with 15 bases in the middle. CDR3 protein: CASGGPPHTDTQYF. CDR3 DNA sequence: TGTGCCAGTGGAGGGCCACCTCACACAGATACGCAGTATTTT.

This clone was counted a few times. J is TRBJ1-6 and V is TRBV27, with D uncertain. From germline, CDR1 is MNHEY and CDR2 SMNVEV (reference sequence). The CDR3 runs 13 residues. V lost 8 bases and J 3 bases, leaving 8 bases between the germline ends. This CDR3 is CASAGNYNSPLHF. The CDR3 coding sequence is TGTGCCAGCGCGGGAAACTATAATTCACCCCTCCACTTT.

This clone was recorded once. The V call is TRBV7-6, the J call TRBJ2-3, with 8 bases that match TRBD2. The CDR3 has 17 residues. Trimming took 5 bases from V and 2 from J; bases not matched to a gene: 12. Germline V gene lookup returns CDR1 SGHVS and CDR2 FNYEAQ. The CDR3 DNA is TGTGCCAGCAGCCTAAATCGGGGGCGGGGGGACACAGATACGCAGTATTTT. It encodes CASSLNRGRGDTDTQYF.

The J gene is TRBJ2-7, the V gene TRBV25-1, with 9 bases that match TRBD1. The CDR3 contains 13 residues. J gave up 6 bases and V 8 bases, and 8 bases lay outside the gene matches. Germline CDR1 is MGHDK and CDR2 is SYGVNS. The CDR3, as DNA: TGTGCCAGCCGCGGACAGGGGAAGGTCGAGCAGTACTTC. Amino acid sequence: CASRGQGKVEQYF.

The chain is built from TRBV29-1 and TRBJ1-6; weak D call: TRBD1 (6 bases). Germline loops: CDR1 SQVTM, CDR2 ANQGSEA. V dropped 4 bases and J dropped 8 bases, with 12 bases sitting between them. The CDR3 is made up of 13 amino acids. The CDR3 DNA follows: TGCAGCGTTGCAACAGGGATGGATTCACCCCTCCACTTT. Encoded protein: CSVATGMDSPLHF.

This clone was counted a few times. CDR3 loop: CASSSAGQGISGANVLTF. CDR3 sequence (DNA): TGTGCCAGCAGCTCAGCGGGACAGGGCATATCTGGGGCCAACGTCCTGACTTTC. The chain links TRBV5-4 to TRBJ2-6; 9 nucleotides match TRBD1. Losses at the gene ends were 3 bases for V and 1 base for J; bases not matched to a gene: 8. Germline V CDR1 and CDR2: SGHNT, YYREEE (reference sequence). This CDR3 comprises 18 residues.

This clone was observed a handful of times. The chain has TRBV20-1 and TRBJ1-1; weak D call: TRBD1 (5 bases). The V gene's germline CDR1 is DFQATT and CDR2 SNEGSKA (reference sequence). CDR3 length: 11 amino acids. Between the trimmed V and J ends, which lost 7 bases and 6 bases, there was a span of 12 bases. The CDR3 protein is CSEAGYAEAFF. CDR3 DNA: TGCAGTGAAGCAGGGTACGCTGAAGCTTTCTTT.

The chain links TRBV9 to TRBJ1-1; weak D call: TRBD1 (6 bases). Trimming stripped 2 bases from V and 5 bases from J, with 13 bases between. Germline V lookup: CDR1 SGDLS, CDR2 YYNGEE. CDR3 length: 14 residues. In nucleotides, the CDR3 is TGTGCCAGCAGCGTGCGGGGGGCTGGGACTGAAGCTTTCTTT. Amino acids: CASSVRGAGTEAFF.

This clone appeared a few times. This chain connects TRBV29-1 to TRBJ1-2; 8 nucleotides align to TRBD1. Germline V gene data show CDR1 as SQVTM and CDR2 as ANQGSEA. The CDR3 extends over 13 amino acids. CDR3 DNA: TGCAGTGCCGACAGGGGCTCTAACTATGGCTACACCTTC. Amino acids: CSADRGSNYGYTF.

The chain recombines TRBV19 with TRBJ2-6; 9 nucleotides line up with TRBD1. V shed 3 bases and J 4 bases; nucleotides not matched to a gene: 7. The germline CDR1 and CDR2 sequences are LNHDA and SQIVND (reference sequence). CDR3 length equals 17 residues. The CDR3 nucleotides are TGTGCCAGTAGTATGAACAGGGGGCGACCCGGGGCCAACGTCCTGACTTTC. Amino acids: CASSMNRGRPGANVLTF.